These 23 T cell receptor beta chains came from one sample sequenced in a study of blood T cells in healthy people across ages. PCR was performed a second time for about 7 to 12 cycles using a sample-barcoded 5' primer and a J-beta primer mix. Via MiXCR, TCRdb re-called the 5' RACE reads, giving one row per CDR3 protein. The sample consists of around 970,000 distinct CDR3 sequences, approximately 50% of them appearing once. Sequenced: blood. The origin of the receptors is a woman in her sixties or seventies in good health.

This clonotype has only a few counts. The chain joins TRBV10-3 to TRBJ2-1; 11 bases match TRBD2. The V gene end was trimmed by 6 bases and the J gene end by 7 bases; junction bases not matched to a gene: 11. This CDR3 has 16 residues. Germline-derived CDR1 and CDR2 are ENHRY and SYGVKD. The CDR3 sequence: CAIRDDSGRAQNEQFF. The CDR3 DNA reads TGTGCCATCAGGGACGATAGCGGGAGGGCCCAAAATGAGCAGTTCTTC.

This clonotype came up a few times. The V call is TRBV6-2 or TRBV6-3, the J call TRBJ2-5; D gene uncertain. Germline CDR1 and CDR2: MNHEY and SVGEGT. Deletions cut 4 bases from V and 5 bases from J, with 11 bases between. The CDR3 contains 13 residues. Here the CDR3 DNA reads TGTGCCAGCAGTTCCGGAGAATGGGAGACCCAGTACTTC. Translation gives CASSSGEWETQYF.

This clonotype showed up just a few times. J is TRBJ2-7 and V is TRBV6-1; D call uncertain. The CDR3 has 16 residues. Germline CDR1 MNHNS, CDR2 SASEGT. Trimming took off 3 bases at V and 3 bases at J, with 18 bases between the two ends. In nucleotides, the CDR3 is TGTGCCAGCAGTGACCCCAGAGAGCAAACGGGCTACGAGCAGTACTTC. Its protein product is CASSDPREQTGYEQYF.

This clonotype was seen more than once but under ten times. The rearrangement uses TRBV4-1 and TRBJ2-7; perhaps D is TRBD1 or TRBD2 (5 bases each). From germline, CDR1 is MGHRA and CDR2 YSYEKL. V lost 0 bases to trimming and J lost 4 bases, with 16 bases between them. The CDR3 extends over 16 amino acids. The CDR3, as DNA: TGCGCCAGCAGCCAAGAGGGGGTTTCGGACGTATACGAGCAGTACTTC. Protein sequence: CASSQEGVSDVYEQYF.

This clonotype was observed a few times. The rearrangement joins TRBV20-1 to TRBJ2-5, with 7 bases lining up with TRBD2. There are 16 residues in the CDR3. Losses at the gene ends were 1 base for V and 1 base for J; bases not matched to a gene: 9. Germline V CDR1 and CDR2: DFQATT, SNEGSKA (reference sequence). The CDR3 DNA sequence: TGCAGTGCTAGAGTCTTCCGGGAGGAGCCCCAAGAGACCCAGTACTTC. Translation: CSARVFREEPQETQYF.

CDR3 DNA sequence: TGTGCCAGCAGCGTAGACAGGGCTCATGGCTACACCTTC. It encodes CASSVDRAHGYTF. The chain joins TRBV9 to TRBJ1-2, with a tentative D call TRBD1 (6 bases). Germline CDR1 and CDR2: SGDLS and YYNGEE. The V end was cut by 0 bases, the J end by 6 bases, with 9 bases between. The CDR3 is made up of 13 amino acids.

The V call is TRBV7-2, the J call TRBJ2-7; D remains ambiguous. There are 14 residues in the CDR3. Germline V CDR1 and CDR2: SGHTA, FQGNSA. V lost 5 bases, J lost 4 bases, and 15 bases lay in between. In DNA form, the CDR3 reads TGTGCCAGCAGCACTCGATCGGACCTATACGAGCAGTACTTC. It codes for CASSTRSDLYEQYF.

The J gene is TRBJ1-4, the V gene TRBV7-2; D might be TRBD1 (6 bases). V was trimmed by 6 bases and J by 6 bases, leaving 14 bases between them. From germline, CDR1 is SGHTA and CDR2 FQGNSA. The CDR3 runs to 14 residues. Here the CDR3 DNA reads TGTGCCAGCAGGATTCAGGGGTTAGATGAAAAACTGTTTTTT. The encoded protein is CASRIQGLDEKLFF.

The chain uses TRBV25-1 and TRBJ2-3; TRBD2 aligns across 7 bases. CDR1 and CDR2 from the germline V gene are MGHDK and SYGVNS. Losses at the gene ends were 0 bases for V and 0 bases for J; bases not matched to a gene: 3. The CDR3 covers 16 residues. The CDR3 here is CASSEYSGRSTDTQYF. CDR3 DNA sequence: TGTGCCAGCAGTGAATACTCCGGGAGGAGCACAGATACGCAGTATTTT.

This clonotype has only a few counts. The J gene is TRBJ2-5, the V gene TRBV2; 10 bases agree with TRBD2. The germline CDR1 and CDR2 sequences are SNHLY and FYNNEI. The J segment lost 3 bases and the V segment lost 5 bases, leaving 9 bases of the junction unmatched. The CDR3 loop spans 16 amino acids. CDR3 amino acids: CASSHRAGGGKETQYF. The CDR3 region has the DNA TGTGCCAGCAGTCATCGAGCGGGAGGGGGAAAAGAGACCCAGTACTTC.

This chain uses TRBV20-1 with TRBJ2-1, with 7 bases identical to TRBD2. Germline CDR1 DFQATT, CDR2 SNEGSKA (reference sequence). V dropped 3 bases and J dropped 7; count of bases not matched to a gene: 12. The CDR3 runs 15 residues. This CDR3 is CSARDWEGGRNEQFF. DNA of the CDR3: TGCAGTGCTAGGGATTGGGAGGGAGGGAGGAATGAGCAGTTCTTC.

The chain couples TRBV29-1 to TRBJ2-3; TRBD2 matches 8 bases. With V trimmed by 6 bases and J by 1 base, 6 bases remained unmatched. This CDR3 has 14 amino acids. The V gene's germline CDR1 is SQVTM and CDR2 ANQGSEA. Written as DNA, the CDR3 is TGCAGCGTCGTTAAGCGGGAGCGCACAGATACGCAGTATTTT. Protein sequence: CSVVKRERTDTQYF.

This clonotype was recorded a few times. This chain connects TRBV29-1 to TRBJ2-7; D is uncertain. The CDR3 extends over 11 amino acids. The V end was cut by 2 bases, the J end by 3 bases, with 5 bases between. Germline V gene sequence: CDR1 SQVTM, CDR2 ANQGSEA. DNA for the CDR3: TGCAGCGTTGAACAGCACTACGAGCAGTACTTC. It encodes CSVEQHYEQYF.

Details on this clonotype: A much larger clone lies one base from this, so it may be a read error. CDR3: CASSQQAYDYTF. DNA of the CDR3: TGTGCCAGCAGCCAACAGGCCTATGACTACACCTTC. The chain is built from TRBV11-1 and TRBJ1-2; D is perhaps TRBD1 (5 bases). Germline-derived CDR1 and CDR2 are SGHAT and FQDESV (reference sequence). There are 12 residues in the CDR3.

This sequence joins TRBV20-1 and TRBJ2-5; D is unresolved. The V end was cut by 3 bases, the J end by 8 bases, with 10 bases between. CDR3 length: 11 amino acids. Looked up from germline, CDR1 is DFQATT and CDR2 is SNEGSKA (reference sequence). In DNA, the CDR3 is TGCAGTGCTAGCCTCGACTTAACCCAGTACTTC. Protein: CSASLDLTQYF.

The chain has TRBV18 and TRBJ2-1; the D call may be TRBD1 or TRBD2 (5 bases each). The CDR3 has 14 residues. The germline V and J ends were trimmed by 6 bases and 10 bases, with 19 bases remaining between them. Per the germline V gene, CDR1 is KGHSH and CDR2 is LQKENI. The chain's CDR3 is CASSPDTTGTEQFF. The CDR3 nucleotides read TGTGCCAGCTCCCCCGACACGACGGGGACCGAGCAGTTCTTC.

V is TRBV20-1 and J is TRBJ1-5; D may be TRBD1 (6 bases). V lost 8 bases, J lost 4 bases, and 18 bases lay in between. CDR1 and CDR2 (germline): DFQATT, SNEGSKA (reference sequence). This CDR3 is 14 amino acids long. The CDR3 region is CSFPPKTGNQPQHF. CDR3 in DNA: TGCAGTTTCCCACCGAAGACAGGAAATCAGCCCCAGCATTTT.

The genes are TRBV9 and TRBJ2-3; 10 bases agree with TRBD1. Germline V gene sequence: CDR1 SGDLS, CDR2 YYNGEE. CDR3 length: 16 amino acids. Unmatched junction bases numbered 15, after V lost 4 bases and J lost 10 bases. This CDR3 reads CASSPIGTGDPRPQYF. The DNA of the CDR3 is TGTGCCAGCAGCCCAATTGGGACAGGGGACCCTAGACCGCAGTATTTT.

The J gene is TRBJ2-1, the V gene TRBV27; 9 bases map to TRBD2. V trimming: 4 bases; J trimming: 4 bases; junction bases outside the gene matches: 5. The CDR3 sequence is 15 residues long. Germline V gene data show CDR1 as MNHEY and CDR2 as SMNVEV (reference sequence). In DNA form, the CDR3 reads TGTGCCAGCAGTTCGCCTAGCGGGACGTACAATGAGCAGTTCTTC. Its protein is CASSSPSGTYNEQFF.

This clonotype was seen a few times. The chain employs TRBV20-1 and TRBJ1-5; TRBD1 might be the D (6 bases). V lost 0 bases to trimming and J lost 5 bases, with 14 bases between them. This CDR3 is built from 15 residues. Germline lookup yields CDR1 DFQATT and CDR2 SNEGSKA (reference sequence). The CDR3 region has the DNA TGCAGTGCTAGAGATCCGGGCAGGGGAGATCAGCCCCAGCATTTT. This sequence encodes CSARDPGRGDQPQHF.

V and J are TRBV10-3 and TRBJ2-5, with D maybe TRBD1 (6 bases). This CDR3 comprises 13 residues. The V gene lost 5 bases and the J gene lost 3 bases, with 10 bases spanning the gap. Germline CDR1 and CDR2: ENHRY and SYGVKD. CDR3: CAISRQEKETQYF. In DNA form, the CDR3 reads TGTGCCATCAGTCGACAGGAGAAAGAGACCCAGTACTTC.

The chain is built from TRBV12-3 or TRBV12-4 and TRBJ2-1, with D unresolved. The CDR3 consists of 15 residues. V lost 5 bases to trimming and J lost 0 bases, with 11 bases between them. The CDR3 region has the DNA TGTGCCAGCAGTACGACTCTTAACTCCTACAATGAGCAGTTCTTC. It codes for CASSTTLNSYNEQFF.

The chain joins TRBV27 to TRBJ2-1; TRBD2 might be the D (5 bases). CDR3 length: 17 amino acids. Germline V lookup: CDR1 MNHEY, CDR2 SMNVEV (reference sequence). V lost 5 bases, J lost 4 bases, and 21 bases lay in between. The DNA for the CDR3 is TGTGCCAGCAGTCCCTCAACTAGGGTCCGACGTTACAATGAGCAGTTCTTC. Amino acids: CASSPSTRVRRYNEQFF.